The next 11 T cell receptor beta chains were all read from a single sample in a study of shared clonotypes between healthy human individuals. Generated by immunoSEQ multiplex PCR, the TCRdb table keeps only in-frame clones and is missing some. The sample comprises about 2.4 million clones, approximately 94% of which are singletons, and more than 0.35% rests with the top ten. Sequencing input: naive CD4+ T cells from PBMCs. The sample's subset: CD45RA+ positively selected. These receptors came from a man aged 18 to 35 in good health. Some clones in this sample may be carry-over from other donors' samples.

The genes are TRBV7-3 and TRBJ2-1; 7 bases align to TRBD2. Germline V CDR1 and CDR2: SGHTA, FQGTGA. Germline trimming cut 5 bases from V and 2 bases from J; bases unmatched to any gene: 6. This CDR3 is built from 15 residues. The CDR3 spells CASSDSGTTYNEQFF. The DNA of the CDR3 is TGTGCCAGCAGCGATTCCGGGACTACCTACAATGAGCAGTTCTTC.

The J gene is TRBJ1-2, the V gene TRBV7-2, with unresolved D. The CDR3 is made up of 14 amino acids. Trimming pared 2 bases from V and 3 bases from J, leaving 10 bases between. Germline V gene sequence: CDR1 SGHTA, CDR2 FQGNSA. The CDR3 DNA reads TGTGCCAGCAGCTTAAGATTTAGGGACTATGGCTACACCTTC. Translated: CASSLRFRDYGYTF.

The chain employs TRBV6-5 and TRBJ1-2, with TRBD1 matching 9 bases. CDR1 and CDR2 from the germline V gene are MNHEY and SVGAGI. V was pared by 8 bases and J by 0 bases, with 4 bases of the junction left unmatched. The CDR3 covers 14 residues. The CDR3 DNA sequence: TGTGCCAGCCTTGGACAGGGGACTAACTATGGCTACACCTTC. Translated, it gives CASLGQGTNYGYTF.

The rearrangement links TRBV15 to TRBJ2-2, with 7 bases identical to TRBD2. CDR3 length equals 15 residues. CDR1 is LNHNV, CDR2 YYDKDF, per germline (reference sequence). Germline trimming cut 0 bases from V and 6 bases from J; bases unmatched to any gene: 4. The CDR3 loop reads CATSRDAGAAGELFF. CDR3 DNA sequence: TGTGCCACCAGCAGAGATGCGGGAGCGGCCGGGGAGCTGTTTTTT.

This clone was counted once. The V and J genes are TRBV10-1 and TRBJ2-3; perhaps TRBD2 as D (5 bases). V was cut by 6 bases and J by 4 bases, with 11 bases left in between. Germline V gene lookup returns CDR1 WNHNN and CDR2 SYGVQD (reference sequence). The CDR3 has 13 residues. The chain's CDR3 is CASSLTSSDTQYF. For the CDR3, the DNA is TGCGCCAGCAGCCTTACTAGTTCAGATACGCAGTATTTT.

This clone was detected only a few times. The chain is built from TRBV27 and TRBJ1-5, with TRBD1 identical over 8 bases. This CDR3 spans 14 amino acids. The junction had 7 bases not matched to a gene; V was cut back by 6 bases and J by 6 bases. CDR1 and CDR2 from the germline V gene are MNHEY and SMNVEV (reference sequence). CDR3 DNA sequence: TGTGCCAGCAGCCCCAGGGGGCAGGGTCAGCCCCAGCATTTT. This translates into CASSPRGQGQPQHF.

CDR3 region: CASSLGLAGVFEQYF. The CDR3 DNA sequence: TGTGCCAGCAGCTTGGGACTAGCGGGAGTATTCGAGCAGTACTTC. V is TRBV7-3 and J is TRBJ2-7, with TRBD2 matching over 14 bases. Germline values: CDR1 SGHTA, CDR2 FQGTGA. The CDR3 sequence is 15 residues long. V lost 3 bases, J lost 6 bases, and 4 bases stayed unmatched.

The rearrangement joins TRBV14 to TRBJ2-1; D tentatively fits TRBD1 or TRBD2 (7 bases each). Trimming stripped 9 bases from V and 6 bases from J, with 15 bases between. In germline, CDR1 is SGHDN, CDR2 FVKESK. The CDR3 contains 13 residues. CDR3 sequence (DNA): TGTGCCAGTCGTCGCAGGGGGGGCAATGAGCAGTTCTTC. The encoded protein is CASRRRGGNEQFF.

The gene calls are TRBV27 and TRBJ1-6; TRBD1 might be the D (6 bases). The V gene's germline CDR1 is MNHEY and CDR2 SMNVEV (reference sequence). This CDR3 has 15 residues. Trimming took off 7 bases at V and 4 bases at J, with 14 bases between the two ends. The CDR3 region is CASTTARGYNSPLHF. CDR3 bases: TGTGCCAGCACCACCGCCAGGGGTTATAATTCACCCCTCCACTTT.

The chain joins TRBV7-9 to TRBJ2-7, with 7 bases lining up with TRBD1. The CDR3 is 15 residues long. Germline trimming cut 4 bases from V and 1 base from J; bases unmatched to any gene: 7. Per the germline V gene, CDR1 is SEHNR and CDR2 is FQNEAQ (reference sequence). The CDR3 here is CASSSTDRVSYEQYF. The CDR3 nucleotides read TGTGCCAGCAGCTCCACCGACAGGGTTTCCTACGAGCAGTACTTC.

This sequence joins TRBV18 and TRBJ2-7; D unclear. Germline V gene sequence: CDR1 KGHSH, CDR2 LQKENI. V was clipped by 1 base and J by 4 bases, with 11 bases between them. The CDR3 extends over 14 amino acids. DNA of the CDR3: TGTGCCAGCTCACCACGGGTTTCCCTTTACGAGCAGTACTTC. It specifies CASSPRVSLYEQYF.